The rows below give T cell receptor beta chains drawn from one sample of a study of blood T cell repertoires in COVID-19. The data were produced by immunoSEQ multiplex PCR, yet TCRdb's version contains in-frame clones alone and is incomplete. The sample records about 300,000 clones, 85% to 90% being singletons. Sequencing was done on a sample of peripheral blood. The source is a woman between 50 and 59 years old with COVID-19, enrolled during active disease. The CDR3 runs from the conserved cysteine through the conserved F or W. The D gene is left open where the match is weak. Rows give clone size only sometimes, using once, few, many, or a class for an expanded clone.

cdr3_nt cdr3_aa d_call v_call clone_size j_call
TGTGCCAGCAGTTACCCCCAAGGGGTCTCTACACCCTACGAGCAGTACTTC CASSYPQGVSTPYEQYF - TRBV6-2/TRBV6-3 - TRBJ2-7
TGTGCCTGGAGGATAGACACAGGTCCCTACCACGAGCAGTACTTC CAWRIDTGPYHEQYF - TRBV30 - TRBJ2-7
TGTGCCAGCAGTTACGACAGCACCCATGGCTACACCTTC CASSYDSTHGYTF - TRBV6-2/TRBV6-3 - TRBJ1-2
TGTGCCAGCAGCCGCGGGACAGGGGGTGGCTACACCTTC CASSRGTGGGYTF TRBD1 TRBV12-3/TRBV12-4 - TRBJ1-2
TGTGCCAGCAGCCAAGGGGGGGGGCGGACTGAAGCTTTCTTT CASSQGGGRTEAFF - TRBV3-1/TRBV3-2 once TRBJ1-1
TGTGCCAGCAGTTACGTAGCGGGGGGCTACAATGAGCAGTTCTTC CASSYVAGGYNEQFF TRBD2 TRBV6-5 - TRBJ2-1
TGTGCCAGCAGCCGATCGGTCTGGACTACCCTCTCGACGAATGAGCAGTTCTTC CASSRSVWTTLSTNEQFF - TRBV3-1/TRBV3-2 - TRBJ2-1
TGTGCCAGCAGCTCCACAGGACGTTTGGGCTACACCTTC CASSSTGRLGYTF - TRBV11-2 - TRBJ1-2
TGTGCCTGGAGCGACCCTGACAGGGGGAGGGCTGAAGCTTTCTTT CAWSDPDRGRAEAFF TRBD1 TRBV30 - TRBJ1-1
TGTGCCAGTAGTGGCGGGACTTCCGCAGATACGCAGTATTTT CASSGGTSADTQYF - TRBV19 - TRBJ2-3
TGTGCCAGCAGCCGAGGGGGACAGGGCTGGGGCTACGAGCAGTACTTC CASSRGGQGWGYEQYF TRBD1 TRBV3-1/TRBV3-2 - TRBJ2-7
TGTGCCAGCACTACTCTAAAGGACAGAAGTAACTATGGCTACACCTTC CASTTLKDRSNYGYTF - TRBV27 - TRBJ1-2
TGTGCCAGCACGGGAGCCCTGGGCTATGGCTACACCTTC CASTGALGYGYTF - TRBV12-3/TRBV12-4 - TRBJ1-2
TGCAGTGCGAGAACAGGGGAAGCTTTCTTT CSARTGEAFF - TRBV20-1 - TRBJ1-1
TGTGCCACCAGTGACGCTAGCGGGAGGCTTCAAGAGACCCAGTACTTC CATSDASGRLQETQYF TRBD2 TRBV24-1 few TRBJ2-5
TGTGCCAGCAGTTTACAGGGGGGATACGAGCAGTACTTC CASSLQGGYEQYF - TRBV27 - TRBJ2-7
TGTGCCAGCAGTTCCCTAGCGGGAGTTGAGCAGTTCTTC CASSSLAGVEQFF TRBD2 TRBV27 - TRBJ2-1
TGCGCCAGCAGCCAAGAGACAGGGGGAAGCTATGGCTACACCTTC CASSQETGGSYGYTF TRBD1 TRBV4-1 - TRBJ1-2
TGTGCCACCAGCCCCAGGGGCGCCTACGAGCAGTACTTC CATSPRGAYEQYF - TRBV15 - TRBJ2-7
TGTGCCAGCAGTGAAGCGAGCGGGACCGTGGGCGAGCAGTACTTC CASSEASGTVGEQYF TRBD2 TRBV6-1 - TRBJ2-7
TGCGCCAGCAGCTTGGTGGTCGCAGGGATGGGCACTGAAGCTTTCTTT CASSLVVAGMGTEAFF - TRBV5-1 - TRBJ1-1
TGTGCTAGTGGTTTGGTACTAAGAGCGGGGGACAATGAGCAGTTCTTC CASGLVLRAGDNEQFF TRBD2 TRBV12-5 - TRBJ2-1
TGTGCCAGCAGCTCTGAGTCGGGGGTTTGGAACACTGAAGCTTTCTTT CASSSESGVWNTEAFF - TRBV7-2 - TRBJ1-1
TGTGCCAGCAGCGTGGGACTAGCGGGAGGTGGGGCCAACGTCCTGACTTTC CASSVGLAGGGANVLTF TRBD2 TRBV9 - TRBJ2-6
TGTGCCAGTAGCAGGGGACTAGCGGGCTTTTACGAGCAGTACTTC CASSRGLAGFYEQYF TRBD2 TRBV19 - TRBJ2-7
TGTGCCAGCAGCTTAATGCGGGCAGCCCTACAGTACTTC CASSLMRAALQYF - TRBV7-2 - TRBJ2-7
TGTGCCAGCAGAAGTCTGGGGGCTCTCAATGAGCAGTTCTTC CASRSLGALNEQFF - TRBV21-1 - TRBJ2-1
TGTGCCAGCAGTGAGCTTAGGACAGGGGTCAACGAGCAGTACTTC CASSELRTGVNEQYF TRBD1 TRBV6-1 - TRBJ2-7
TGCGCCAGCAGTGACAGGGCTAATGAAAAACTGTTTTTT CASSDRANEKLFF - TRBV10-1 - TRBJ1-4
TGTGCCAGCAGTTTAGCGGAAAAACTGTTTTTT CASSLAEKLFF - TRBV28 - TRBJ1-4
TGTGCCAGCAGTTACTCGGGACAGAATGAGCAGTACTTC CASSYSGQNEQYF TRBD1 TRBV6-5 - TRBJ2-7
TGTGCCAGCAGCTTCGAGGTACGGGGGGCTGTCTACACCTTC CASSFEVRGAVYTF - TRBV7-9 - TRBJ1-2
TGTGCCAGCACCCTGACAGCCTACAATGAGCAGTTCTTC CASTLTAYNEQFF - TRBV6-5 - TRBJ2-1
TGCGCCAGCAGCCTGGGTGGAGCGGGAGGGGTAGCCGAGCAGTACTTC CASSLGGAGGVAEQYF TRBD2 TRBV5-1 - TRBJ2-7
TGTGCCAGCTCACCACAGGAAGGGGTGCTCCCAGGGTACAATGAGCAGTTCTTC CASSPQEGVLPGYNEQFF - TRBV18 - TRBJ2-1
TGTGCCAGTAGTATAGATCCTCGTGCTTGGACTAGACCGGATGCTTTCTTT CASSIDPRAWTRPDAFF - TRBV19 - TRBJ1-1
TGTGCCAGCAGCTTAGGCGGGACAGGAGTTAGCAATCAGCCCCAGCATTTT CASSLGGTGVSNQPQHF TRBD1 TRBV7-6 - TRBJ1-5
TGCGCCAGCAGCTACCATGGGACAGGGGGCGGCCACGAGCAGTACTTC CASSYHGTGGGHEQYF TRBD1 TRBV5-1 - TRBJ2-7
TGTGCCAGCAGTTCATCAGGGAACCCTTATAGCAATCAGCCCCAGCATTTT CASSSSGNPYSNQPQHF - TRBV6-2/TRBV6-3 - TRBJ1-5
TGTGCCAGCAGCCCATCCGTACTTTTCACCGGGGAGCTGTTTTTT CASSPSVLFTGELFF - TRBV7-6 - TRBJ2-2
TGTGCCAGCAGCTCGTACAGGGGTGGCAATGAGCAGTTCTTC CASSSYRGGNEQFF TRBD1 TRBV7-2 - TRBJ2-1
TGTGCCTGGAGAAGGACTGAGGGTCTAGAGACCCAGTACTTC CAWRRTEGLETQYF - TRBV30 - TRBJ2-5
TGTGCCTGGATGAGACAGGGCGGCACTGAAGCTTTCTTT CAWMRQGGTEAFF TRBD1 TRBV30 - TRBJ1-1